This T cell receptor (beta chain) was found in a study of shared clonotypes between healthy human individuals. This clone was found once. No antigen is known for it. Germline CDR1 PRHDT, CDR2 FYEKMQ (reference sequence). Unmatched junction bases numbered 6, after V lost 0 bases and J lost 3 bases. The CDR3 spans 18 residues. Sequencing used immunoSEQ multiplex PCR; TCRdb keeps in-frame clones, though not all of them. This sample has over 2 million clones, with about 95% found just once. Findings and limits, study-wide: Owing to a small donor count, the genetic and exposure-history diversity represented was limited.

As defined, naive CD8 cells were CD45RO-negative and positively selected for CCR7, with terminally differentiated effector memory CD45RA+ cells excluded. The J gene is TRBJ2-3, the V gene TRBV13; 13 bases fit TRBD2. The source material was naive CD8+ T cells sorted from blood. The sequence came from a man aged 18-30 years in good health. CDR3 in amino acids: CASSLGLAGGLVTDTQYF. CDR3 nucleotides: TGTGCCAGCAGCTTAGGACTAGCGGGAGGGCTCGTGACAGATACGCAGTATTTT.